Listed below are T cell receptor beta chains from one sample, sequenced in a study of blood T cell repertoires in COVID-19. Profiling relied on immunoSEQ multiplex PCR, and the TCRdb table lists in-frame clones only, not all of them. This sample carries about 200,000 clones, 60% to 85% of them seen once, and the ten largest clones take 4.5% to 7%. Source material: peripheral blood. These receptors came from a woman aged 70-85 years with acute or convalescent COVID-19. Both conserved end residues are part of each CDR3.

V gene: TRBV6-2/TRBV6-3; J gene: TRBJ1-4; CDR3 protein: CASSYATGENEKLFF
V gene: TRBV7-9; J gene: TRBJ2-7; CDR3 protein: CASSLDEAQYF
V gene: TRBV7-9; J gene: TRBJ2-5; CDR3 protein: CASSPQGVWETQYF
V gene: TRBV28; J gene: TRBJ1-2; CDR3 protein: CASSPRDRVSYGYTF
V gene: TRBV5-1; J gene: TRBJ2-7; CDR3 protein: CASSLSGLAGNSYEQYF
V gene: TRBV9; J gene: TRBJ1-5; CDR3 protein: CASSPRPRQGVNQPQHF
V gene: TRBV7-9; J gene: TRBJ2-2; CDR3 protein: CATLLAGNTGELFF
V gene: TRBV11-2; J gene: TRBJ1-2; CDR3 protein: CASSAVPGQGYGYTF
V gene: TRBV7-2; J gene: TRBJ2-1; CDR3 protein: CASQPQGGVGNEQFF
V gene: TRBV10-3; J gene: TRBJ2-1; CDR3 protein: CAIGRTSGPYNEQFF
V gene: TRBV5-4; J gene: TRBJ1-1; CDR3 protein: CASSGDRYTEAFF
V gene: TRBV29-1; J gene: TRBJ1-2; CDR3 protein: CTVKDSNYGYTF
V gene: TRBV6-5; J gene: TRBJ2-7; CDR3 protein: CASRTPGLKSEQYF
V gene: TRBV4-2; J gene: TRBJ1-2; CDR3 protein: CASGKTGNGYGYTF
V gene: TRBV6-1; J gene: TRBJ1-1; CDR3 protein: CASSEWSGTEAFF
V gene: TRBV7-2; J gene: TRBJ1-1; CDR3 protein: CASSLGQLNTEAFF
V gene: TRBV28; J gene: TRBJ1-6; CDR3 protein: CASSLSWTGSSPLHF
V gene: TRBV19; J gene: TRBJ2-7; CDR3 protein: CASSRTSGYEQYF
V gene: TRBV30; J gene: TRBJ2-5; CDR3 protein: CAWRDGLAFQETQYF
V gene: TRBV7-8; J gene: TRBJ2-5; CDR3 protein: CASSPRQGARGWETQYF
V gene: TRBV11-3; J gene: TRBJ2-3; CDR3 protein: CASSPLRGTDTQYF
V gene: TRBV5-8; J gene: TRBJ2-5; CDR3 protein: CASSGGQGVGETQYF
V gene: TRBV3-1/TRBV3-2; J gene: TRBJ1-2; CDR3 protein: CASSGQGRGGYTF
V gene: TRBV28; J gene: TRBJ2-7; CDR3 protein: CASSLLAGDSYEQYF
V gene: TRBV18; J gene: TRBJ2-1; CDR3 protein: CASSPGQGHNEQFF
V gene: TRBV6-5; J gene: TRBJ2-2; CDR3 protein: CASSLGASANTGELFF
V gene: TRBV16; J gene: TRBJ2-7; CDR3 protein: CASSQGEGGVYEQYF
V gene: TRBV6-5; J gene: TRBJ2-2; CDR3 protein: CASSYRREVTGELFF
V gene: TRBV6-5; J gene: TRBJ2-2; CDR3 protein: CASSYEGVRTGELFF
V gene: TRBV6-6; J gene: TRBJ1-2; CDR3 protein: CASSGLGITYGYTF
V gene: TRBV11-2; J gene: TRBJ2-7; CDR3 protein: CASSNNRRTYEQYF
V gene: TRBV6-5; J gene: TRBJ2-5; CDR3 protein: CASSADRRETQYF
V gene: TRBV5-1; J gene: TRBJ2-1; CDR3 protein: CASSFYPTTSGSRDEQFF
V gene: TRBV4-2; J gene: TRBJ1-6; CDR3 protein: CASSQEGQGVYSPLHF
V gene: TRBV7-6; J gene: TRBJ2-3; CDR3 protein: CASSFRLAGGPTDTQYF
V gene: TRBV9; J gene: TRBJ2-7; CDR3 protein: CASSGQDGYEQYF
V gene: TRBV20-1; J gene: TRBJ1-2; CDR3 protein: CSATEPRGYTF
V gene: TRBV27; J gene: TRBJ1-6; CDR3 protein: CASSSHTGSWGSPLHF
V gene: TRBV7-2; J gene: TRBJ1-3; CDR3 protein: CASSLGTGKSGNTIYF
V gene: TRBV5-1; J gene: TRBJ2-7; CDR3 protein: CASSLPGQGKSLSYEQYF
V gene: TRBV19; J gene: TRBJ2-1; CDR3 protein: CASSIGDRGRAGAPGRDEQFF
V gene: TRBV10-3; J gene: TRBJ2-3; CDR3 protein: CAIGRRTSGTSTDTQYF
V gene: TRBV18; J gene: TRBJ1-1; CDR3 protein: CASSPYDKNTEAFF
V gene: TRBV30; J gene: TRBJ2-5; CDR3 protein: CAWSPTGAETQYF
V gene: TRBV13; J gene: TRBJ2-6; CDR3 protein: CASSFTGGESGANVLTF
V gene: TRBV19; J gene: TRBJ1-2; CDR3 protein: CASRGRQHYGYTF
V gene: TRBV30; J gene: TRBJ1-6; CDR3 protein: CAWSVSGANNSPLHF
V gene: TRBV5-1; J gene: TRBJ1-3; CDR3 protein: CASALGQISGNTIYF
V gene: TRBV6-8; J gene: TRBJ2-7; CDR3 protein: CATGGARELAEGGTTYEQYF
V gene: TRBV19; J gene: TRBJ2-3; CDR3 protein: CASSSGIDTDTQYF
V gene: TRBV13; J gene: TRBJ1-5; CDR3 protein: CASSFRGQGNQPQHF
V gene: TRBV9; J gene: TRBJ1-2; CDR3 protein: CASSAADGRIYGYTF
V gene: TRBV4-2; J gene: TRBJ1-3; CDR3 protein: CASSQQTVTRLGNTIYF
V gene: TRBV28; J gene: TRBJ2-3; CDR3 protein: CASSPRADTQYF